This paragraph covers one T cell receptor (beta chain) sequence. The record originates from a study of blood T cell repertoires in COVID-19. Study information: Acute-phase and convalescent COVID-19 samples originated in the United States, Italy and Spain. Sample material is recorded as cDNA or gDNA derived from T cells, B-cell-depleted T cells, or PBMCs.

Per the original methods: Estimates of nucleated cell counts were drawn from the amplification of reference gene primers. The table came from immunoSEQ multiplex PCR; TCRdb's copy has only in-frame clones and leaves some out. V and J calls and clone size are those listed in that table; D and trimming were worked out from the DNA. The sample yields about 90,000 clones, 80% to 90% seen once. Trimming shortened V by 6 bases and J by 6 bases, and 27 bases separated the two germline ends. Germline-derived CDR1 and CDR2 are KGHSH and LQKENI. The CDR3 is 17 amino acids. The sample consisted of peripheral blood. This chain uses TRBV18 with TRBJ2-7; D may be TRBD1 (6 bases). The TCR originated in a human donor in a cohort sampled during active COVID-19. The CDR3 DNA reads TGTGCCAGCTCGCCAATTAGTGGACAGTGGCGGACGTCCGAGCAGTACTTC. This encodes CASSPISGQWRTSEQYF.